One sample yielded the 15 T cell receptor beta chains listed below, sequenced in a study of Ad26.COV2.S vaccination and SARS-CoV-2 variants. Assay: immunoSEQ multiplex PCR; the TCRdb copy retains only in-frame clones and omits some. The table lists about half a million clones, around 89% of them singletons. Noted treatment: 15 to 20 received Ad26.COV2.S at low or high dose, single or two shots; a few received placebo; per-sample allocation not given. Specimen acquisition occurred on day 63 following the initial vaccine or placebo injection. The input for sequencing was peripheral blood, taken in a trial of Ad26.COV2.S vaccine versus placebo. These receptors all stem from a person between 18 and 65 years old who received the Ad26.COV2.S COVID-19 vaccine or a placebo.

V usage is TRBV7-9 and J usage is TRBJ2-1, with 9 bases that match TRBD2. V trimming: 1 base; J trimming: 2 bases; junction bases outside the gene matches: 9. The CDR3 spans 18 residues. Germline V gene data show CDR1 as SEHNR and CDR2 as FQNEAQ (reference sequence). The CDR3, as DNA: TGTGCCAGCAGCTTAGATGCGGGAGGCGGGAGGGCCTACAATGAGCAGTTCTTC. As protein: CASSLDAGGGRAYNEQFF.

The rearrangement uses TRBV3-1 (or the pseudogene TRBV3-2) and TRBJ2-7; the D is unclear. V gave up 6 bases and J gave up 3 bases, with 9 bases separating them. Looked up from germline, CDR1 is LGHDT and CDR2 is YNNKEL (reference sequence). The CDR3 sequence is 12 residues long. CDR3 residues: CASSRKYYEQYF. For the CDR3, the DNA is TGTGCCAGCAGTCGGAAGTACTACGAGCAGTACTTC.

The genes are TRBV5-1 and TRBJ2-1; 9 nucleotides align to TRBD2. The CDR3 extends over 14 amino acids. The trim removed 1 base at V and 6 bases at J, leaving 2 bases unmatched. CDR1 and CDR2 from the germline V gene are SGHRS and YFSETQ. The CDR3 DNA reads as TGCGCCAGCAGCTTGCTAGCGGGACCCAATGAGCAGTTCTTC. Protein: CASSLLAGPNEQFF.

This chain joins TRBV5-5 and TRBJ1-4; D unclear. Germline lookup yields CDR1 SGHKS and CDR2 YYEKEE (reference sequence). Between the trimmed V and J ends, which lost 0 bases and 8 bases, there was a span of 14 bases. The CDR3 runs to 15 residues. As DNA, the CDR3 is TGTGCCAGCAGCTTGGTTCTCGGGCACGGGGAAAAACTGTTTTTT. Protein sequence: CASSLVLGHGEKLFF.

This chain uses TRBV6-2 or TRBV6-3 with TRBJ1-1; D gene ambiguous. The germline CDR1 and CDR2 sequences are MNHEY and SVGEGT. The V and J ends lost 1 base and 3 bases respectively, with 12 bases between them. This CDR3 has 15 residues. The CDR3 DNA is TGTGCCAGCAGTTACTTGGCCCGGAGGGACACTGAAGCTTTCTTT. Protein product: CASSYLARRDTEAFF.

This chain uses TRBV6-5 with TRBJ2-7; D is perhaps TRBD1 or TRBD2 (5 bases each). The germline gives CDR1 MNHEY, CDR2 SVGAGI. This CDR3 has 14 amino acids. Deletions cut 2 bases from V and 3 bases from J, with 11 bases between. The CDR3 DNA is TGTGCCAGCAGTTACACGGGACCGAACTACGAGCAGTACTTC. Protein product: CASSYTGPNYEQYF.

The chain recombines TRBV2 with TRBJ1-6; D is uncertain. This CDR3 has 13 amino acids. Germline CDR1 SNHLY, CDR2 FYNNEI. V was shortened by 4 bases and J by 7 bases, with 8 bases between the two germline ends. The CDR3 reads CASSGRANSPLHF. The CDR3 nucleotides read TGTGCCAGCAGTGGACGTGCAAATTCACCCCTCCACTTT.

The chain carries TRBV5-1 and TRBJ2-2; 7 nucleotides agree with TRBD2. The germline gives CDR1 SGHRS, CDR2 YFSETQ. The CDR3 covers 14 residues. The V and J ends lost 5 bases and 4 bases, in that order; junction bases with no gene match: 5. The CDR3 bases are TGCGCCAGCAGTGGCGGGGAGGGCACCGGGGAGCTGTTTTTT. This sequence encodes CASSGGEGTGELFF.

The CDR3 DNA is TGTGCCAGCAGCCAAGTGCGGGGAAGAATATCACCCCTCCACTTT. Residues: CASSQVRGRISPLHF. V usage is TRBV14 and J usage is TRBJ1-6; the D is unclear. V was cut by 1 base and J by 10 bases, with 14 bases left in between. This CDR3 is 15 amino acids long. Looked up from germline, CDR1 is SGHDN and CDR2 is FVKESK.

The V call is TRBV4-3, the J call TRBJ1-6; possibly TRBD1 for D (6 bases). CDR1 LGHNA and CDR2 YSLEER come from the germline V gene. V was pared by 0 bases and J by 7 bases, with 19 bases between. This CDR3 comprises 18 residues. As DNA, the CDR3 is TGCGCCAGCAGCCAAGATTCCGCAGTGGGGACAAGGAATTCACCCCTCCACTTT. It encodes CASSQDSAVGTRNSPLHF.

The rearrangement uses TRBV7-9 and TRBJ2-5; D is ambiguous. The length of the CDR3 is 12 residues. Trimming removed 1 base at V and 5 bases at J, with 5 bases between. Per germline, CDR1 SEHNR and CDR2 FQNEAQ (reference sequence). The CDR3 sequence is CASSLGWETQYF. CDR3 in DNA: TGTGCCAGCAGCTTAGGTTGGGAGACCCAGTACTTC.

This chain joins TRBV10-3 and TRBJ2-5, with 7 nucleotides matching TRBD2. With 0 bases clipped from V and 4 bases from J, the junction kept 5 bases outside the gene matches. From germline, CDR1 is ENHRY and CDR2 SYGVKD. CDR3 length: 15 amino acids. CDR3 DNA sequence: TGTGCCATCAGTGAGTCGGGGAGGGCGGGAGAGACCCAGTACTTC. Protein: CAISESGRAGETQYF.

In DNA form, the CDR3 reads TGCGCCAGCAGCCAAGTCCTGAGAGGCAGGGGGCTTAATGAAAAACTGTTTTTT. Translated: CASSQVLRGRGLNEKLFF. V usage is TRBV4-1 and J usage is TRBJ1-4, with 8 nucleotides matching TRBD1. Germline V lookup: CDR1 MGHRA, CDR2 YSYEKL. Trimming cost V 1 base and J 4 bases; bases outside gene matches: 11. CDR3 length: 18 amino acids.

The chain links TRBV20-1 to TRBJ2-7; TRBD1 matches at 9 bases. The CDR3 sequence is 13 residues long. J was trimmed by 6 bases and V by 3 bases; bases with no gene match: 6. Germline-derived CDR1 and CDR2 are DFQATT and SNEGSKA (reference sequence). Here the CDR3 DNA reads TGCAGTGCTAGTTGGACAGGGGAGATCGAGCAGTACTTC. It specifies CSASWTGEIEQYF.

The CDR3 nucleotides are TGTGCCAGCAGCTTAGCGCCGGGGTCCCATGTCTTATACGAGCAGTACTTC. Amino acid sequence: CASSLAPGSHVLYEQYF. The chain employs TRBV7-9 and TRBJ2-7; maybe TRBD2 (5 bases). Per germline, CDR1 SEHNR and CDR2 FQNEAQ (reference sequence). The CDR3 has 17 residues. V dropped 0 bases and J dropped 4 bases, with 19 bases sitting between them.